One TCR beta chain is described in this entry. PBMCs, at least 7 million per sample, were isolated. Through a sample-barcoded 5' primer and a J-beta primer mix, a second PCR was run for about 6 to 12 cycles. Per sample, CDR3-containing paired-end reads numbered at least 3 million. Via MiXCR, TCRdb re-called the 5' RACE reads, giving one row per CDR3 protein. The table includes roughly 720,000 distinct CDR3 sequences, 50% to 65% detected once. The source of the sample is a study of blood T cells in healthy people across ages. Trimming cost V 1 base and J 4 bases; bases outside gene matches: 7. The CDR3 runs 16 residues. Looked up from germline, CDR1 is MNHEY and CDR2 is SMNVEV (reference sequence).

The sequencing sample was made of blood. This TCR derives from an elderly man in good health. The V gene is TRBV27, the J gene TRBJ2-1; 7 bases align to TRBD1. CDR3 DNA sequence: TGTGCCAGCAGTTTATACCCGGGACAGTGGTACAATGAGCAGTTCTTC. The encoded protein is CASSLYPGQWYNEQFF.